Listed here are 9 T cell receptor beta chains from one sample, sequenced in a study of CD8 T cells in ankylosing spondylitis. TCRdb itself ran the 5' RACE reads through MiXCR, one entry per CDR3 protein. The data show some 340,000 distinct CDR3 sequences, roughly 15% seen once. Sequencing was performed on blood, either unsorted or a sorted T cell fraction (not recorded which). The receptors were sampled from a male donor with ankylosing spondylitis or in good health (not recorded which).

The chain employs TRBV30 and TRBJ1-3, with 9 bases aligning to TRBD1. The V gene end was trimmed by 3 bases and the J gene end by 3 bases; junction bases not matched to a gene: 3. The CDR3 length is 14 residues. Germline V gene data show CDR1 as GTSNPN and CDR2 as SVGIG (reference sequence). The CDR3 protein is CAWRGTGSGNTIYF. DNA of the CDR3: TGTGCCTGGAGAGGGACAGGGAGTGGAAACACCATATATTTT.

The chain carries TRBV4-2 and TRBJ2-7; TRBD2 aligns across 10 bases. Per germline, CDR1 LGHNA and CDR2 YNFKEQ. The CDR3 sequence is 17 residues long. Germline trimming cut 0 bases from V and 6 bases from J; bases unmatched to any gene: 11. The CDR3 reads CASSQDSLAGEAGEQYF. Here the CDR3 DNA reads TGTGCCAGCAGCCAAGATTCCCTAGCGGGAGAGGCAGGCGAGCAGTACTTC.

In this sample, this clonotype turned up many times. The chain recombines TRBV12-3 or TRBV12-4 with TRBJ2-5, with D unresolved. The V end was cut by 7 bases, the J end by 4 bases, with 16 bases between. CDR3 length: 14 residues. The chain's CDR3 is CASKRLLEAETQYF. Written as DNA, the CDR3 is TGTGCCAGCAAACGTCTCCTCGAGGCAGAGACCCAGTACTTC.

The CDR3 region has the DNA TGTGCCAGCAGTGAAGACGGGATGGGTGGCTACACCTTC. Residues: CASSEDGMGGYTF. The chain is built from TRBV2 and TRBJ1-2, with unresolved D. Germline V CDR1 and CDR2: SNHLY, FYNNEI. The length of the CDR3 is 13 residues. V lost 1 base and J 7 bases, leaving 10 bases between the germline ends. The entire variable domain, with the rest obtained from reference TRBV2 and TRBJ1-2, is as follows: EPEVTQTPSHQVTQMGQEVILRCVPISNHLYFYWYRQILGQKVEFLVSFYNNEISEKSEIFDDQFSVERPDGSNFTLKIRSTKLEDSAMYFCASSEDGMGGYTFGSGTRLTVV.

Only a few counts were recorded for this clonotype. The V and J genes are TRBV7-8 and TRBJ2-7; D is uncertain. This CDR3 region has 11 residues. Per the germline V gene, CDR1 is SGHVS and CDR2 is FQNEAQ. Trimming removed 2 bases at V and 6 bases at J, with 5 bases between. The CDR3 reads CASSLKSEQYF. In DNA, the CDR3 is TGTGCCAGCAGCTTAAAGTCCGAGCAGTACTTC.

This clonotype was observed a single time. The chain uses TRBV27 and TRBJ2-4; no clear D. The length of the CDR3 is 13 residues. V gave up 6 bases and J gave up 1 base, with 7 bases separating them. Germline V gene sequence: CDR1 MNHEY, CDR2 SMNVEV (reference sequence). CDR3 in DNA: TGTGCCAGCAGACTGGGGGCCAAAAACATTCAGTACTTC. This gives the protein CASRLGAKNIQYF.

This chain connects TRBV11-3 to TRBJ2-2; perhaps TRBD1 as D (5 bases). The germline V and J ends were trimmed by 5 bases and 3 bases, with 13 bases remaining between them. Germline loops: CDR1 SGHNT, CDR2 YENEEA. The CDR3 contains 15 residues. CDR3 nucleotide sequence: TGTGCCAGCAGCCCCGTCGCAGGGCACACCGGGGAGCTGTTTTTT. Protein: CASSPVAGHTGELFF.

This clonotype was counted only a few times. The chain links TRBV12-3 or TRBV12-4 to TRBJ2-2; D may be TRBD1 or TRBD2 (5 bases each). With 4 bases removed from V and 6 bases from J, the gap between germline ends came to 15 bases. The CDR3 contains 15 residues. CDR3 DNA sequence: TGTGCCAGCAGTTCTGGGACCCTGGGCGCCGGGGAGCTGTTTTTT. It codes for CASSSGTLGAGELFF.

This clonotype has just a few counts. The rearrangement links TRBV4-1 to TRBJ2-3; the D gene could be TRBD1 or TRBD2 (5 bases each). The CDR3 has 17 residues. CDR1 is MGHRA and CDR2 is YSYEKL in the germline V gene. Between the trimmed V and J ends, which lost 4 bases and 2 bases, there was a span of 19 bases. The CDR3: CASSPSGTYSLTDTQYF. CDR3 nucleotide sequence: TGCGCCAGCAGCCCCTCCGGGACCTACTCCCTCACAGATACGCAGTATTTT.